These 7 T cell receptor beta chains originate from one sample sequenced in a study of control samples from healthy donors and cancer patients. Profiled with immunoSEQ multiplex PCR; TCRdb holds only in-frame clones, not every one. The table shows about 120,000 clones, with more than 70% occurring only once. The sequenced sample consisted of blood. The receptors derive from a man aged 40-50 years in good health.

The chain couples TRBV29-1 to TRBJ2-6; D call uncertain. Trimming removed 4 bases from V and 0 bases from J, with 10 bases in between. The germline CDR1 and CDR2 sequences are SQVTM and ANQGSEA. This CDR3 is built from 15 residues. The CDR3 sequence: CSVASKRSGANVLTF. The CDR3 DNA is TGCAGCGTTGCGTCCAAGCGCTCTGGGGCCAACGTCCTGACTTTC. Supplemented by reference TRBV29-1 and TRBJ2-6, the full variable domain reads SAVISQKPSRDICQRGTSLTIQCQVDSQVTMMFWYRQQPGQSLTLIATANQGSEATYESGFVIDKFPISRPNLTFSTLTVSNMSPEDSSIYLCSVASKRSGANVLTFGAGSRLTVL.

The V gene is TRBV11-3, the J gene TRBJ2-6; 8 bases map to TRBD1. Germline V lookup: CDR1 SGHNT, CDR2 YENEEA. Unmatched junction bases numbered 7, after V lost 5 bases and J lost 4 bases. The CDR3 has 16 amino acids. Written as DNA, the CDR3 is TGTGCCAGCAGCAAGAACAGGGGGTCGGGGGCCAACGTCCTGACTTTC. Translation gives CASSKNRGSGANVLTF. Combining the CDR3 with reference TRBV11-3 and TRBJ2-6 gives the whole variable domain EAGVVQSPRYKIIEKKQPVAFWCNPISGHNTLYWYLQNLGQGPELLIRYENEEAVDDSQLPKDRFSAERLKGVDSTLKIQPAELGDSAVYLCASSKNRGSGANVLTFGAGSRLTVL.

The rearrangement links TRBV2 to TRBJ1-5, with D unresolved. Germline V lookup: CDR1 SNHLY, CDR2 FYNNEI. V was trimmed by 7 bases and J by 6 bases, leaving 13 bases between them. CDR3 length equals 13 residues. CDR3 coding DNA: TGTGCCAGCACACGGGAGGGTAGTCAGCCCCAGCATTTT. Its translation: CASTREGSQPQHF.

V usage is TRBV9 and J usage is TRBJ2-3; D tentatively fits TRBD1 or TRBD2 (6 bases each). Trimming took 0 bases from V and 0 from J, leaving 14 bases between them. The CDR3 loop spans 17 amino acids. Germline assignment: CDR1 SGDLS and CDR2 YYNGEE. The CDR3 here is CASSVEGEEGSTDTQYF. The CDR3 DNA sequence: TGTGCCAGCAGCGTAGAGGGGGAGGAGGGGAGCACAGATACGCAGTATTTT.

This clone was recorded once. V and J are TRBV5-6 and TRBJ2-2; no firm D call. In germline, CDR1 is SGHDT, CDR2 YYEEEE. V was shortened by 0 bases and J by 7 bases, with 10 bases between the two germline ends. CDR3 size: 14 residues. The CDR3 bases are TGTGCCAGCAGCTTGGTTTCAGGCCACGGGGAGCTGTTTTTT. It translates to CASSLVSGHGELFF.

The rearrangement joins TRBV7-2 to TRBJ1-1; no clear D gene. Per germline, CDR1 SGHTA and CDR2 FQGNSA. The CDR3 runs 14 residues. Trimming removed 5 bases at V and 0 bases at J, with 10 bases between. For the CDR3, the DNA is TGTGCCAGCAGCCCCTCGCCGATGAACACTGAAGCTTTCTTT. Translated: CASSPSPMNTEAFF.

The chain carries TRBV6-5 and TRBJ1-4; 7 nucleotides align to TRBD1. Germline CDR1 and CDR2: MNHEY and SVGAGI. The CDR3 length is 15 residues. V trimming: 6 bases; J trimming: 8 bases; junction bases outside the gene matches: 12. CDR3 nucleotides: TGTGCCAGCAGCCGCCACAGGGGAATAGGGGAAAAACTGTTTTTT. Translation: CASSRHRGIGEKLFF.